The 31 T cell receptor beta chains listed next were all sequenced from one sample in a study of T-cell reconstitution after alpha-beta-depleted transplantation in children. Unique molecular identifiers were used in preparing the TCRbeta library. TCRdb reprocessed the PCR reads with MiXCR, giving one entry per CDR3 protein. The table lists 150,000 to 250,000 distinct CDR3 sequences, roughly 15% of them singletons. Material: PBMCs from the stem cell graft donor, obtained from the stem cell graft. The receptors come from a human donor who donated a stem cell graft to a child with acute lymphoblastic leukemia.

The gene calls are TRBV19 and TRBJ2-7, with 9 bases lining up with TRBD2. The CDR3 length is 13 residues. The J segment lost 4 bases and the V segment lost 6 bases, leaving 4 bases of the junction unmatched. Germline V CDR1 and CDR2: LNHDA, SQIVND (reference sequence). DNA for the CDR3: TGTGCCAGTAGAGTGGCGGGAGGGTACGAGCAGTACTTC. This codes for CASRVAGGYEQYF.

Regarding this clonotype: This may come from a read error, since a much larger clone is one base off. The chain links TRBV12-3 or TRBV12-4 to TRBJ2-3; possibly TRBD1 for D (6 bases). The CDR3 contains 15 residues. Trimming cost V 7 bases and J 6 bases, with 20 bases left between them. The CDR3 sequence: CASTSLLGARDTQYF. The DNA for the CDR3 is TGTGCCAGCACCTCGTTGCTGGGGGCCCGGGATACGCAGTATTTT.

This clonotype was picked up many times. This chain joins TRBV7-9 and TRBJ2-3; TRBD2 aligns across 10 bases. CDR1 is SEHNR, CDR2 FQNEAQ, per germline (reference sequence). The ends lost 5 bases at V and 3 bases at J; junction bases unmatched: 2. The CDR3 loop spans 14 amino acids. As DNA, the CDR3 is TGTGCCAGCAGCAAACTAGCGGGAACAGATACGCAGTATTTT. This translates into CASSKLAGTDTQYF.

This clonotype came up many times. The chain links TRBV7-9 to TRBJ2-3, with a weak D call TRBD2 (5 bases). The germline CDR1 and CDR2 sequences are SEHNR and FQNEAQ (reference sequence). CDR3 size: 15 residues. V was cut by 5 bases and J by 2 bases, with 14 bases left in between. The CDR3 bases are TGTGCCAGCAGCGGACCTAGCTTCCTCACAGATACGCAGTATTTT. It codes for CASSGPSFLTDTQYF.

This rearrangement joins TRBV20-1 to TRBJ2-1, with 14 bases that match TRBD2. This CDR3 has 16 amino acids. Looked up from germline, CDR1 is DFQATT and CDR2 is SNEGSKA (reference sequence). V shed 1 base, J shed 5 bases, and the junction held 4 bases outside the gene matches. The DNA for the CDR3 is TGCAGTGCTAGAGTTGGGACTAGCGGGAGCCACAATGAGCAGTTCTTC. It codes for CSARVGTSGSHNEQFF.

In this sample, this clonotype turned up a few times. This rearrangement joins TRBV20-1 to TRBJ1-2; D unclear. CDR1 and CDR2 from the germline V gene are DFQATT and SNEGSKA (reference sequence). CDR3 size: 16 residues. The V end lost 0 bases, the J end lost 6 bases, and 20 bases lay between the germline ends. The CDR3 sequence: CSARDPKASTPDGYTF. CDR3 DNA sequence: TGCAGTGCTAGAGATCCGAAGGCATCCACCCCGGATGGCTACACCTTC.

This rearrangement joins TRBV11-2 to TRBJ2-1; 10 bases match TRBD2. The CDR3 contains 12 residues. Germline V CDR1 and CDR2: SGHAT, FQNNGV. Germline trimming cut 5 bases from V and 12 bases from J; bases unmatched to any gene: 4. The CDR3 DNA follows: TGTGCCAGCAGCGTGATAGCGGGAGGGCAGTTCTTC. Translating gives CASSVIAGGQFF. The whole variable domain, remainder taken from reference TRBV11-2 and TRBJ2-1, is EAGVAQSPRYKIIEKRQSVAFWCNPISGHATLYWYQQILGQGPKLLIQFQNNGVVDDSQLPKDRFSAERLKGVDSTLKIQPAKLEDSAVYLCASSVIAGGQFFGPGTRLTVL.

This clonotype was detected ten times or more. V is TRBV3-1 and J is TRBJ1-1; maybe TRBD1 (6 bases). The CDR3 runs to 14 residues. Trimming pared 2 bases from V and 5 bases from J, leaving 12 bases between. Germline values: CDR1 LGHDT, CDR2 YNNKEL (reference sequence). The DNA for the CDR3 is TGTGCCAGCAGCCAAAAGGGGGGAGGAACTGAAGCTTTCTTT. Translated, it gives CASSQKGGGTEAFF.

The gene calls are TRBV5-1 and TRBJ1-1, with TRBD1 as a possible D gene (6 bases). V lost 4 bases, J lost 1 base, and 17 bases lay in between. Germline assignment: CDR1 SGHRS and CDR2 YFSETQ. This CDR3 contains 16 residues. The CDR3 loop is CASSTFGGGKNTEAFF. CDR3 DNA sequence: TGCGCCAGCAGCACCTTCGGAGGGGGGAAGAACACTGAAGCTTTCTTT.

This clonotype was picked up many times. V gene TRBV7-4 combines with J gene TRBJ1-6; D gene unclear. Trimming shortened V by 4 bases and J by 5 bases, and 18 bases separated the two germline ends. The germline V gene encodes CDR1 SGHVT and CDR2 SQSDAQ. CDR3 size: 17 residues. Here the CDR3 reads CASSSPLKIAHNSPLHF. The CDR3 DNA reads TGTGCCAGCAGCTCCCCCTTGAAAATAGCCCATAATTCACCCCTCCACTTT.

In this sample, this clonotype turned up many times. The V call is TRBV5-5, the J call TRBJ2-7; possibly TRBD1 for D (5 bases). Germline CDR1 SGHKS, CDR2 YYEKEE (reference sequence). V was shortened by 4 bases and J by 2 bases, with 22 bases between the two germline ends. This CDR3 comprises 17 residues. The CDR3 here is CASSRGNRQTYPYEQYF. CDR3 DNA: TGTGCCAGCAGCCGCGGAAATCGACAGACCTACCCCTACGAGCAGTACTTC.

Only a few counts were recorded for this clonotype. The chain employs TRBV12-3 or TRBV12-4 and TRBJ2-2; unclear D gene. Trimming pared 9 bases from V and 0 bases from J, leaving 20 bases between. This CDR3 comprises 17 residues. The CDR3 region has the DNA TGTGCCAGTCGAGGTGGGGAAGACTCCGCGAACACCGGGGAGCTGTTTTTT. This translates into CASRGGEDSANTGELFF.

This clonotype was detected ten times or more. This chain joins TRBV28 and TRBJ1-1; 8 bases are a match to TRBD1. Unmatched junction bases numbered 5, after V lost 4 bases and J lost 4 bases. The CDR3 covers 14 residues. CDR1 is MDHEN and CDR2 is SYDVKM in the germline V gene. CDR3 sequence (DNA): TGTGCCAGCAGTTCGGGACAGGTTGGCACTGAAGCTTTCTTT. It translates to CASSSGQVGTEAFF.

This clonotype has just a few counts. The chain joins TRBV5-1 to TRBJ2-2; the D gene is possibly TRBD1 (6 bases). This CDR3 is built from 15 residues. The V end was cut by 3 bases, the J end by 4 bases, with 13 bases between. The germline V gene encodes CDR1 SGHRS and CDR2 YFSETQ. The CDR3 DNA reads TGCGCCAGCAGCTCCCTTCCGACAGGCACCGGGGAGCTGTTTTTT. This gives the protein CASSSLPTGTGELFF.

The chain carries TRBV5-4 and TRBJ1-5; D remains unclear. Trimming took 0 bases from V and 1 from J, leaving 8 bases between them. Germline-derived CDR1 and CDR2 are SGHNT and YYREEE (reference sequence). This CDR3 is built from 15 residues. CDR3 DNA: TGTGCCAGCAGCTTGGCTGGAGAGAGCAATCAGCCCCAGCATTTT. Encoded protein: CASSLAGESNQPQHF.

This clonotype occurred many times. The J gene is TRBJ1-1, the V gene TRBV12-3 or TRBV12-4, with D possibly being TRBD1 (6 bases). Trimming removed 3 bases at V and 1 base at J, with 12 bases between. The CDR3 is 15 amino acids. The chain's CDR3 is CASSFRQVQNTEAFF. The CDR3 coding sequence is TGTGCCAGCAGTTTTAGACAGGTCCAGAACACTGAAGCTTTCTTT.

In its sample, this clonotype was seen once. The chain joins TRBV7-8 to TRBJ2-7, with TRBD2 identical over 13 bases. The CDR3 contains 18 residues. V lost 5 bases to trimming and J lost 3 bases; unmatched junction nucleotides: 13. The germline V gene has CDR1 SGHVS and CDR2 FQNEAQ. The CDR3 nucleotides are TGTGCCAGCAGCCCTGGAACAGGACTAGCGGGAGAGGACTACGAGCAGTACTTC. Amino acids: CASSPGTGLAGEDYEQYF.

The rearrangement uses TRBV20-1 and TRBJ1-2; the D is unclear. This CDR3 region has 13 residues. The V and J ends lost 3 bases and 5 bases respectively, with 13 bases between them. Germline V CDR1 and CDR2: DFQATT, SNEGSKA (reference sequence). CDR3 in amino acids: CSARDPVGYGYTF. DNA for the CDR3: TGCAGTGCTAGGGACCCGGTGGGTTATGGCTACACCTTC.

Points on this clonotype: A much larger clonotype is one base distant, so this may be a read error. V is TRBV29-1 and J is TRBJ2-7; D possibly corresponds to TRBD1 (6 bases). Germline-derived CDR1 and CDR2 are SQVTM and ANQGSEA. The CDR3 runs to 13 residues. Trimming pared 7 bases from V and 5 bases from J, leaving 18 bases between. The CDR3 DNA reads TGCAGCGGAGCAGGGGATGCGGTTGACGAGCAGTACTTC. This gives the protein CSGAGDAVDEQYF.

This clonotype was detected ten times or more. This chain joins TRBV29-1 and TRBJ1-1, with D unresolved. The CDR3 is 13 amino acids. V was pared by 7 bases and J by 2 bases, with 14 bases between. Germline assignment: CDR1 SQVTM and CDR2 ANQGSEA. CDR3 sequence reads: CSASHGVNTEAFF. DNA of the CDR3: TGCAGCGCGAGCCACGGGGTAAACACTGAAGCTTTCTTT.

About this clonotype: With a much larger clone just one base away, this may be a read error. The chain links TRBV7-9 to TRBJ1-4; unclear D gene. The CDR3 is made up of 12 amino acids. CDR1 and CDR2 (germline): SEHNR, FQNEAQ (reference sequence). CDR3 protein: CASGLASEKLFF. In DNA, the CDR3 is TGTGCCAGCGGCTTAGCATCTGAAAAACTGTTTTTT.

In this sample, this clonotype turned up many times. V gene TRBV20-1 combines with J gene TRBJ2-1; 10 nucleotides align to TRBD1. J was trimmed by 4 bases and V by 6 bases; bases with no gene match: 9. Looked up from germline, CDR1 is DFQATT and CDR2 is SNEGSKA (reference sequence). There are 15 residues in the CDR3. The CDR3 nucleotides read TGCAGTGCGGCGCCGGGACAGGGGACTTACAATGAGCAGTTCTTC. The encoded protein is CSAAPGQGTYNEQFF.

This chain uses TRBV18 with TRBJ1-2; 12 nucleotides match TRBD1. V lost 2 bases to trimming and J lost 4 bases; unmatched junction nucleotides: 2. CDR1 is KGHSH, CDR2 LQKENI, per germline. CDR3 length equals 15 residues. DNA of the CDR3: TGTGCCAGCTCACCAGGGACAGGGGGCGGCTATGGCTACACCTTC. It codes for CASSPGTGGGYGYTF. Looking up the rest from reference TRBV18 and TRBJ1-2 gives the full variable domain: NAGVMQNPRHLVRRRGQEARLRCSPMKGHSHVYWYRQLPEEGLKFMVYLQKENIIDESGMPKERFSAEFPKEGPSILRIQQVVRGDSAAYFCASSPGTGGGYGYTFGSGTRLTVV.

The chain recombines TRBV10-3 with TRBJ2-7, with 9 positions matching TRBD2. The CDR3 consists of 18 residues. CDR1 and CDR2 from the germline V gene are ENHRY and SYGVKD. With 0 bases clipped from V and 1 base from J, the junction kept 10 bases outside the gene matches. The DNA of the CDR3 is TGTGCCATCAGTGAGTCGGGAGGCGGGAGGGCAGGATCCTACGAGCAGTACTTC. It yields the protein CAISESGGGRAGSYEQYF.

The sample holds many counts of this clonotype. CDR3 region: CAISSGTSSYEQYF. For the CDR3, the DNA is TGTGCCATTAGTTCGGGAACCAGCTCCTACGAGCAGTACTTC. The rearrangement uses TRBV12-3 or TRBV12-4 and TRBJ2-7, with a possible D match to TRBD2 (5 bases). The V end lost 10 bases, the J end lost 0 bases, and 16 bases lay between the germline ends. This CDR3 is built from 14 residues.

This clonotype was picked up many times. The chain couples TRBV28 to TRBJ2-3; the D is unclear. CDR1 and CDR2 (germline): MDHEN, SYDVKM. The germline V and J ends were trimmed by 6 bases and 0 bases, with 13 bases remaining between them. This CDR3 has 15 amino acids. The CDR3 sequence: CASRPVDSSTDTQYF. The DNA of the CDR3 is TGTGCCAGCAGGCCAGTAGATTCTAGCACAGATACGCAGTATTTT.

The chain carries TRBV5-1 and TRBJ1-1, with TRBD1 identical over 9 bases. The V gene end was trimmed by 4 bases and the J gene end by 0 bases; junction bases not matched to a gene: 13. CDR1 is SGHRS and CDR2 is YFSETQ in the germline V gene. The CDR3 has 18 residues. The CDR3 sequence is CASSQNRGTGTMNTEAFF. The CDR3 coding sequence is TGCGCCAGCAGCCAGAATCGAGGGACAGGGACCATGAACACTGAAGCTTTCTTT.

This clonotype was counted many times. The CDR3 coding sequence is TGTGCCAGCTCACCGGACAGGGTTAGCAATCAGCCCCAGCATTTT. Its protein product is CASSPDRVSNQPQHF. The V gene is TRBV18, the J gene TRBJ1-5; TRBD1 matches at 8 bases. This CDR3 has 15 amino acids. CDR1 is KGHSH, CDR2 LQKENI, per germline. V shed 3 bases and J 0 bases; nucleotides not matched to a gene: 1.

This clonotype was observed at least ten times. The rearrangement joins TRBV20-1 to TRBJ2-3; 12 nucleotides line up with TRBD2. J gave up 6 bases and V 3 bases, and 1 base lay outside the gene matches. Per germline, CDR1 DFQATT and CDR2 SNEGSKA (reference sequence). The CDR3 sequence is 13 residues long. Here the CDR3 DNA reads TGCAGTGCTAGGACTAGCGGGAGCGATACGCAGTATTTT. As protein: CSARTSGSDTQYF.

This clonotype occurred many times. The J gene is TRBJ2-5, the V gene TRBV5-5; TRBD1 agrees at 7 bases. This CDR3 has 15 residues. V trimming: 1 base; J trimming: 4 bases; junction bases outside the gene matches: 7. The germline V gene has CDR1 SGHKS and CDR2 YYEKEE (reference sequence). The CDR3 DNA reads as TGTGCCAGCAGCTTGCCACAGGGGAGTGGAGAGACCCAGTACTTC. Residues: CASSLPQGSGETQYF.

This clonotype showed up many times. The chain couples TRBV5-1 to TRBJ2-1, with TRBD1 matching 7 bases. Trimming cost V 0 bases and J 8 bases; bases outside gene matches: 2. The germline gives CDR1 SGHRS, CDR2 YFSETQ. The CDR3 has 13 residues. The CDR3 DNA is TGCGCCAGCAGCTTGGAAAGGGGGCATGAGCAGTTCTTC. Its translation is CASSLERGHEQFF.